The 12 T cell receptor beta chains listed next were all sequenced from one sample in a study of control samples from healthy donors and cancer patients. TCRdb's copy holds only in-frame clones and misses some; the assay was immunoSEQ multiplex PCR. This sample has 95,000 to 120,000 clones; approximately 80% occur once, and the top ten carry around 6.6%. The sample taken for sequencing was blood. Receptors originate from a man between 18 and 29 years old in good health.

The chain couples TRBV7-2 to TRBJ2-3; 8 bases are a match to TRBD2. Unmatched junction bases numbered 8, after V lost 1 base and J lost 5 bases. Germline lookup yields CDR1 SGHTA and CDR2 FQGNSA. CDR3 length equals 16 residues. CDR3 sequence (DNA): TGTGCCAGCAGCTTAGTCTCCGGGGGGGCCAGAGATACGCAGTATTTT. This sequence encodes CASSLVSGGARDTQYF.

V usage is TRBV9 and J usage is TRBJ1-2, with D hard to call. Trimming removed 1 base from V and 7 bases from J, with 5 bases in between. The CDR3 totals 11 residues. Germline CDR1 and CDR2: SGDLS and YYNGEE. The CDR3: CASSVPGGYTF. For the CDR3, the DNA is TGTGCCAGCAGCGTACCCGGTGGCTACACCTTC.

V is TRBV5-1 and J is TRBJ1-6; D remains ambiguous. Trimming pared 0 bases from V and 7 bases from J, leaving 5 bases between. The CDR3 has 13 amino acids. CDR1 is SGHRS, CDR2 YFSETQ, per germline. CDR3 amino acids: CASSLGGNSPLHF. The DNA of the CDR3 is TGCGCCAGCAGCTTGGGAGGAAATTCACCCCTCCACTTT.

The V and J genes are TRBV27 and TRBJ1-1; D remains unclear. V lost 5 bases and J lost 6, with 13 bases in between. CDR1 and CDR2 from the germline V gene are MNHEY and SMNVEV (reference sequence). CDR3 length: 13 residues. Written as DNA, the CDR3 is TGTGCCAGCAGTACCCAGAAGTTGGCTGAAGCTTTCTTT. Protein product: CASSTQKLAEAFF.

By sample share, this clone is large (0.1 to 1%). The rearrangement uses TRBV27 and TRBJ2-3; D gene unclear. V shed 2 bases and J shed 5 bases, with 11 bases lying between them. Looked up from germline, CDR1 is MNHEY and CDR2 is SMNVEV (reference sequence). This CDR3 region has 14 residues. CDR3 sequence (DNA): TGTGCCAGCAGTTTAGCTAAGCCCGTAGATACGCAGTATTTT. It translates to CASSLAKPVDTQYF.

This sequence joins TRBV15 and TRBJ2-5; D is uncertain. The CDR3 is 13 residues long. V was pared by 0 bases and J by 7 bases, with 9 bases between. Looked up from germline, CDR1 is LNHNV and CDR2 is YYDKDF (reference sequence). CDR3 amino acids: CATSRDYVWTQYF. The CDR3 region has the DNA TGTGCCACCAGCAGAGACTACGTGTGGACCCAGTACTTC.

This sequence joins TRBV15 and TRBJ1-4; D may be TRBD1 (5 bases). Trimming took 5 bases from V and 8 from J, leaving 15 bases between them. Germline values: CDR1 LNHNV, CDR2 YYDKDF (reference sequence). The CDR3 is 14 residues long. The CDR3 nucleotides read TGTGCCACCAGCTTAGTAGGGGCCCTGGAAAAACTGTTTTTT. Protein product: CATSLVGALEKLFF.

This clone is a singleton in its sample. The chain uses TRBV4-3 and TRBJ2-4; no reliable D call. The V and J ends lost 1 base and 3 bases respectively, with 10 bases between them. The CDR3 is 15 amino acids. From germline, CDR1 is LGHNA and CDR2 YSLEER. The CDR3 reads CASSQVAGFKNIQYF. The CDR3 DNA reads TGCGCCAGCAGCCAAGTCGCAGGCTTCAAAAACATTCAGTACTTC.

The chain uses TRBV21-1 and TRBJ1-4. TRBV21-1 is assigned pseudogene status. The CDR3 is made up of 15 amino acids. The CDR3 sequence: CASSLRQFTNEKLFF. In DNA form, the CDR3 reads TGTGCCAGCAGCTTGCGGCAATTCACTAATGAAAAACTGTTTTTT.

The CDR3 is CASSLRRGTDTQYF. CDR3 sequence (DNA): TGTGCCAGCAGTTTAAGACGGGGCACAGATACGCAGTATTTT. V usage is TRBV6-5 and J usage is TRBJ2-3; D unclear. The CDR3 is 14 amino acids. Germline V lookup: CDR1 MNHEY, CDR2 SVGAGI. Between the trimmed V and J ends, which lost 4 bases and 1 base, there was a span of 9 bases.

V is TRBV18 and J is TRBJ1-2; D is undetermined. Germline CDR1 is KGHSH and CDR2 is LQKENI. V dropped 3 bases and J dropped 5 bases, with 13 bases sitting between them. The CDR3 covers 14 residues. The CDR3 reads CASSPNKGNYGYTF. CDR3 nucleotides: TGTGCCAGCTCACCGAATAAGGGAAATTATGGCTACACCTTC.

In its sample, this clone was seen once. The gene calls are TRBV6-4 and TRBJ1-1; TRBD1 might be the D (5 bases). The CDR3 runs 13 residues. Germline CDR1 reads MRHNA; CDR2 reads SNTAGT. Trimming removed 0 bases from V and 5 bases from J, with 7 bases in between. CDR3 amino acids: CASSDSGGTEAFF. Written as DNA, the CDR3 is TGTGCCAGCAGTGACTCTGGGGGAACTGAAGCTTTCTTT.